This T cell receptor beta chain was sequenced for a study of T cell responses to AZD1222 COVID-19 vaccine. Study-level results: After the peak T cell response, and only then, were repertoires sampled. Across spike, vaccine-associated CD4 TCRs were found, dominant at 160-218 and 743-854.

The germline V and J ends were trimmed by 2 bases and 1 base, with 8 bases remaining between them. The CDR3 spans 14 residues. Per germline, CDR1 LNHDA and CDR2 SQIVND (reference sequence). This clone appeared once. Its matching antigen is unknown. Generated by immunoSEQ multiplex PCR, the TCRdb table keeps only in-frame clones and is missing some. The sample includes some 160,000 clones, roughly 92% seen only once; the top ten take about 1.6%. J is TRBJ1-2 and V is TRBV19, with unresolved D. This TCR derives from an adult in good health. The sequenced sample was peripheral blood, obtained on day 0 of AZD1222 vaccination. The CDR3 DNA sequence: TGTGCCAGTAGTATAACCAGTATTAACTATGGCTACACCTTC. This sequence encodes CASSITSINYGYTF.